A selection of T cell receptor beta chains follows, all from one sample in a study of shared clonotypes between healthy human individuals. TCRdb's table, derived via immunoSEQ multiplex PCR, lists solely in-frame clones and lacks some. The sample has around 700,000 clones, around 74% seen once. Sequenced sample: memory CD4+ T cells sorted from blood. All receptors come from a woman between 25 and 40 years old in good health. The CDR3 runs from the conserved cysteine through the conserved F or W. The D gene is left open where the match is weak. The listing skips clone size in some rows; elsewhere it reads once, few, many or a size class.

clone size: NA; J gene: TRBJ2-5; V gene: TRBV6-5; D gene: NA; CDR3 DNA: TGTGCCAGCAGGGCCAACTTTGGGACCCAGTACTTC; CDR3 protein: CASRANFGTQYF
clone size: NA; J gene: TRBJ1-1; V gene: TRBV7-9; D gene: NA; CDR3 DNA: TGTGCCAGCAGCGTTACAGGGAACACTGAAGCTTTCTTT; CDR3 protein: CASSVTGNTEAFF
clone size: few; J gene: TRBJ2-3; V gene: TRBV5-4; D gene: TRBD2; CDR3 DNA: TGTGCCAGCAGCCATGGGACTAGCGGGAACTTCGGTGGCACAGATACGCAGTATTTT; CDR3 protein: CASSHGTSGNFGGTDTQYF
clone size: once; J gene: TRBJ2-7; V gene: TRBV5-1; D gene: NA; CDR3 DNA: TGCGCCAGCAGCACAGGGAATTTCGCCTACGAGCAGTACTTC; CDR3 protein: CASSTGNFAYEQYF
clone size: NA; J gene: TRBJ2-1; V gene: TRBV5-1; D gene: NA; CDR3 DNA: TGCGCCAGCAGACTCCAGGGACAAGGGGAAGGCAATGAGCAGTTCTTC; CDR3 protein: CASRLQGQGEGNEQFF
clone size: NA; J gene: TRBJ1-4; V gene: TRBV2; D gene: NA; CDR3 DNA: TGTGCCAGCAGTGTCCGGACCCAAGGTGGTGAAAAACTGTTTTTT; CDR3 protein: CASSVRTQGGEKLFF
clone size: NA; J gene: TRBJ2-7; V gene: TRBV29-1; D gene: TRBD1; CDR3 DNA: TGCAGCGTTGCCAACGGACAGGGCTCCTACGAGCAGTACTTC; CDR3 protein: CSVANGQGSYEQYF
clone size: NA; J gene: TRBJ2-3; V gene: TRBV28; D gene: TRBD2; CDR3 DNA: TGTGCCAGCAGTCCAGGACTAGCGGGTCGGGGGCAGTATTTT; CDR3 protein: CASSPGLAGRGQYF
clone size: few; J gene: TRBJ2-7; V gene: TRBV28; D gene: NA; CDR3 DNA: TGTGCCAGCAGTTTGTCCTCTGGCGGGTTCTTAGAGCAGTACTTC; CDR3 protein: CASSLSSGGFLEQYF
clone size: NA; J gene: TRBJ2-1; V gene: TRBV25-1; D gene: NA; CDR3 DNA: TGTGCCAGCAGTGAAGGGGTGACTCCGACCTACAATGAGCAGTTCTTC; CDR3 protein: CASSEGVTPTYNEQFF
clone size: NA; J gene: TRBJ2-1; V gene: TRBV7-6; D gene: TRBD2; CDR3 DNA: TGTGCCAGCAGCTTAGGACTAGCGGGAGTGGCCAATGAGCAGTTCTTC; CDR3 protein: CASSLGLAGVANEQFF
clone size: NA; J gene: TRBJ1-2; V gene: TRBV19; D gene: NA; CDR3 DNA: TGTGCCAGTAGTCCTCGGGACACCTATGGCTACACCTTC; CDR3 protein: CASSPRDTYGYTF
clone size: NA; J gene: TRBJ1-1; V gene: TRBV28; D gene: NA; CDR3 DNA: TGTGCCAGCAGTATTTACACCCAATTGGGCACTGAAGCTTTCTTT; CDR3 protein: CASSIYTQLGTEAFF
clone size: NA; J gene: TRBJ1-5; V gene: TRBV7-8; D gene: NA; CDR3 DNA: TGTGCCAGCAGCACCGGGACACGGAATCGCAATCAGCCCCAGCATTTT; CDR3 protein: CASSTGTRNRNQPQHF
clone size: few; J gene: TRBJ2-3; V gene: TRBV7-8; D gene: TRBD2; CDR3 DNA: TGTGCCAGCAGCTTAAAGACGACTAGCGGGACCGGTAGCGATACGCAGTATTTT; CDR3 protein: CASSLKTTSGTGSDTQYF
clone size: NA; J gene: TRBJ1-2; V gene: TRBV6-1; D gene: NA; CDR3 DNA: TGTGCCAGCAGTGACGAGGGGCGAGGCTACACCTTC; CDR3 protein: CASSDEGRGYTF
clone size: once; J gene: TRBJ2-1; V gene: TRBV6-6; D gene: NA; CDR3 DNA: TGTGCCAGCAGGATTCCTGATAGCTCCTACAATGAGCAGTTCTTC; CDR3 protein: CASRIPDSSYNEQFF
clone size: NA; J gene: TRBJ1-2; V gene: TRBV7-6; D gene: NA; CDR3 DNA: TGTGCCAGCAGCCCGACGGACGGGCTAAGGGATGGCTACACCTTC; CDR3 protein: CASSPTDGLRDGYTF
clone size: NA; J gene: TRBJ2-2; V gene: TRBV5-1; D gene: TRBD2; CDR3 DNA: TGCGCCAGCAGCGAGGGAGGGGCCAGCACCGGGGAGCTGTTTTTT; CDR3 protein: CASSEGGASTGELFF
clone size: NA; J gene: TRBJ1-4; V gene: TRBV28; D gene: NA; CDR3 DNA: TGTGCCAGCAGTTGGGATACAGGGTTCCGGGAAAAACTGTTTTTT; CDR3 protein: CASSWDTGFREKLFF
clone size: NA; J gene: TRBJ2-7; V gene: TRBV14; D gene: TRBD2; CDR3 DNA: TGTGCCAGCAGCCAAACAAGAGGACTAGCGGGACGCCTGGCCGAGCAGTACTTC; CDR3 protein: CASSQTRGLAGRLAEQYF
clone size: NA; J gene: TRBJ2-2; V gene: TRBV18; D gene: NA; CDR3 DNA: TGTGCCAGCTCACCGACATCGAACACCGGGGAGCTGTTTTTT; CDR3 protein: CASSPTSNTGELFF
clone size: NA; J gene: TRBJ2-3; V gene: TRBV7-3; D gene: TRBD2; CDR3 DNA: TGTGCCAGCAGCTCACAGCGGGACACAGATACGCAGTATTTT; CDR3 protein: CASSSQRDTDTQYF
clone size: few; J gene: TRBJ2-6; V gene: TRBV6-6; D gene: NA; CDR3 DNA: TGTGCCAGCAGGCTGGGCTCTGGGGCCAACGTCCTGACTTTC; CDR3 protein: CASRLGSGANVLTF
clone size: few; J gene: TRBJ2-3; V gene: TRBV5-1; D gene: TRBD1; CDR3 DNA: TGCGCCAGCAGCTTGGCACAGGGGCCGAGCACAGATACGCAGTATTTT; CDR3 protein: CASSLAQGPSTDTQYF
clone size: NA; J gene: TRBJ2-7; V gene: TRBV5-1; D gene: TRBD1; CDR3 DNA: TGCGCCAGCAGCTTGGCGGGGACAGTCTCCTACGAGCAGTACTTC; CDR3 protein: CASSLAGTVSYEQYF